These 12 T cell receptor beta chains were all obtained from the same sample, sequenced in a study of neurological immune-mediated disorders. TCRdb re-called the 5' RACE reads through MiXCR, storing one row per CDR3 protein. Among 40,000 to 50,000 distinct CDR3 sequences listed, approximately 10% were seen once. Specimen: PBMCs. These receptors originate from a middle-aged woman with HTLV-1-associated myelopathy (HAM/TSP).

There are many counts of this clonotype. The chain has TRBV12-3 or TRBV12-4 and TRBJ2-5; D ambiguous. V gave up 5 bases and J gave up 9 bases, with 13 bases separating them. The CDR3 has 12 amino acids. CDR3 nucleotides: TGTGCCAGCAGTCCGAGACTGGGGTCCCAGTACTTC. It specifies CASSPRLGSQYF.

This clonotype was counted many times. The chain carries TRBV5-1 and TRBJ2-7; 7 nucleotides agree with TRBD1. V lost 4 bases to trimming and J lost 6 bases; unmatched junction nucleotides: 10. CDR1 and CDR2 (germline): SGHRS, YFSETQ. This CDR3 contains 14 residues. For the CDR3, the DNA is TGCGCCAGCAGCCCAGGACAGGAAAGTACCGAGCAGTACTTC. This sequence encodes CASSPGQESTEQYF.

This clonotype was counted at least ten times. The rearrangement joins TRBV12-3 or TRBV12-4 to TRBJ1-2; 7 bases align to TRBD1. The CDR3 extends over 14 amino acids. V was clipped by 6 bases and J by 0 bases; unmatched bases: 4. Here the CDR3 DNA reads TGTGCCAGCAGAAAGGGACAGTCTAACTATGGCTACACCTTC. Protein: CASRKGQSNYGYTF.

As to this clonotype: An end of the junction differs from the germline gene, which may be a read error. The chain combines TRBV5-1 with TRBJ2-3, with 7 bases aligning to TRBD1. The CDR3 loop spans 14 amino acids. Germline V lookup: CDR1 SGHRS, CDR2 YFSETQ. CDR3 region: CASSSTGRADTQCF. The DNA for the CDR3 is TGCGCCAGCAGCTCGACAGGGCGAGCAGATACGCAGTGTTTT.

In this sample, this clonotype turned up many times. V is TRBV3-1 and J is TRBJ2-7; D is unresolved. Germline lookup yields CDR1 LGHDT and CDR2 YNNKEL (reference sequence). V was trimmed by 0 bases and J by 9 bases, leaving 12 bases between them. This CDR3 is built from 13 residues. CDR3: CASSQEETIGQYF. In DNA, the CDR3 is TGTGCCAGCAGCCAAGAAGAAACAATAGGGCAGTACTTC.

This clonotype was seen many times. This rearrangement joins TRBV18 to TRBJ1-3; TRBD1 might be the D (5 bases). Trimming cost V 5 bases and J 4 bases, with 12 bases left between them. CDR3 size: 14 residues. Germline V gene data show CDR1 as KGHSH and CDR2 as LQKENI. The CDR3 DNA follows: TGTGCCAGCTCAGATGGGGACTCCGGAAACACCATATATTTT. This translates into CASSDGDSGNTIYF.

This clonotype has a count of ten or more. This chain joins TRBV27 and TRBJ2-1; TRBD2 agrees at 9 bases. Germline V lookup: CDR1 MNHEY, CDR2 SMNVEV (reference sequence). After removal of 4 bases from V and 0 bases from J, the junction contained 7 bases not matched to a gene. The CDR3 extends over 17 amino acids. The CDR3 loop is CASSYSGGPRSYNEQFF. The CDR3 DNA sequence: TGTGCCAGCAGTTATAGCGGGGGACCTCGCTCCTACAATGAGCAGTTCTTC.

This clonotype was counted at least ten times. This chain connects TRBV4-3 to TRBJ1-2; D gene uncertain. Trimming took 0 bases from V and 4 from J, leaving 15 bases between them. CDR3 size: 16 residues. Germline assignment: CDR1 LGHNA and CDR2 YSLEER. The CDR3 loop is CASSQDPQAAAYGYTF. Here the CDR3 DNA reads TGCGCCAGCAGCCAAGATCCCCAGGCGGCGGCCTATGGCTACACCTTC.

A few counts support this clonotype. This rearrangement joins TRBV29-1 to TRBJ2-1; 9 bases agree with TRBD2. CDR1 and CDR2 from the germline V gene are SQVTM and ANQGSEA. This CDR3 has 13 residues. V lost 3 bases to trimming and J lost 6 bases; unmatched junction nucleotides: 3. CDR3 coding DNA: TGCAGCGTTGATGCGGGGGGGACCAATGAGCAGTTCTTC. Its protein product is CSVDAGGTNEQFF.

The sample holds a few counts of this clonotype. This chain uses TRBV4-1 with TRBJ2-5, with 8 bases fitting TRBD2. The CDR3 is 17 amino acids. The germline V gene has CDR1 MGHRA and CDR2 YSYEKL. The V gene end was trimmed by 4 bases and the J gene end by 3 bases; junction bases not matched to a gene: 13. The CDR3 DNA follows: TGCGCCAGCAGCCGCGTAGAGACCTGGCGGGGGGAAGAGACCCAGTACTTC. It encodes CASSRVETWRGEETQYF.

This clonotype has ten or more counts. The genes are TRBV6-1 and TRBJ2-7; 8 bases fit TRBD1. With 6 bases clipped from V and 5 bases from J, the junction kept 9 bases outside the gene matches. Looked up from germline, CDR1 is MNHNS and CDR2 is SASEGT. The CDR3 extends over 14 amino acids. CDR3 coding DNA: TGTGCCAGCAGCACCACCGACAGGGGCGACGAGCAGTACTTC. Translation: CASSTTDRGDEQYF.

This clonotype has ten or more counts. DNA for the CDR3: TGCAGCGTTTACAGGGGGGACTACGAGCAGTACTTC. It is translated as CSVYRGDYEQYF. This chain joins TRBV29-1 and TRBJ2-7; TRBD1 agrees at 8 bases. Germline CDR1 is SQVTM and CDR2 is ANQGSEA. This CDR3 spans 12 amino acids. The J segment lost 3 bases and the V segment lost 5 bases, leaving 3 bases of the junction unmatched.